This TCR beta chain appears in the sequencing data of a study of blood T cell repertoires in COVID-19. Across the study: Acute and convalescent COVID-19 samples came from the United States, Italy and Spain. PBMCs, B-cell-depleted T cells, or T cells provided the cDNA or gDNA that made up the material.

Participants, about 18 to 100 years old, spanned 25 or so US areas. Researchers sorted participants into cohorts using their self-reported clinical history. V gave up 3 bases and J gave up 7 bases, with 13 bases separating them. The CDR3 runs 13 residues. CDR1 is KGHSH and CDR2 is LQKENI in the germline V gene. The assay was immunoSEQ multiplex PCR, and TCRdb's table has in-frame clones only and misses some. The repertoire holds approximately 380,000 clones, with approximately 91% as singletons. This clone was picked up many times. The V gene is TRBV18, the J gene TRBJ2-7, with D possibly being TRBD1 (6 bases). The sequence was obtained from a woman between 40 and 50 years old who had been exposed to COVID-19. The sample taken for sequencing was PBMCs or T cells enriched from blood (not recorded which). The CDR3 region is CASSPDSLGEQYF. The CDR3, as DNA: TGTGCCAGCTCACCGGACAGCCTGGGGGAGCAGTACTTC.